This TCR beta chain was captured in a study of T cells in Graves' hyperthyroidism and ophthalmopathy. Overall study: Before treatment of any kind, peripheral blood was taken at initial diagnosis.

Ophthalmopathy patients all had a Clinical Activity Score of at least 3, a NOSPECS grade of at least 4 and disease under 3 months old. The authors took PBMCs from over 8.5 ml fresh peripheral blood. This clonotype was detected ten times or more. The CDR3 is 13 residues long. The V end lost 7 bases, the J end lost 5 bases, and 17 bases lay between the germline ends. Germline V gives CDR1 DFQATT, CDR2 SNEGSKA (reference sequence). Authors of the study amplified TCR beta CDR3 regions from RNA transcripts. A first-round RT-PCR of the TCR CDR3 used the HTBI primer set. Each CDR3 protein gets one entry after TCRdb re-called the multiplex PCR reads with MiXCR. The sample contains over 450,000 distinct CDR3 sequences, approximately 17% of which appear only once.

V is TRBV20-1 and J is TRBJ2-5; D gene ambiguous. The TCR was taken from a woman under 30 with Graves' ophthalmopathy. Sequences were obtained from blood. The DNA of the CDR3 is TGCAGTGAAAGTGAGAGGATTGGGGAGACCCAGTACTTC. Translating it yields CSESERIGETQYF.